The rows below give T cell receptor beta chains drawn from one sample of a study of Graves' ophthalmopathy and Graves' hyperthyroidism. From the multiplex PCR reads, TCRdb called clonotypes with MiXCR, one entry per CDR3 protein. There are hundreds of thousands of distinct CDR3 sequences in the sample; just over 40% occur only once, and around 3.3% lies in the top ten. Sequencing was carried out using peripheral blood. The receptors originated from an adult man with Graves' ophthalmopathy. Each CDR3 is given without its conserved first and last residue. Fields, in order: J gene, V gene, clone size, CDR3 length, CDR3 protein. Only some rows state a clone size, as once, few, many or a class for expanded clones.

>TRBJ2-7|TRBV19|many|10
ASGQGIHEQY
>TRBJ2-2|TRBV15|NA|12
ATSRDGGRGELF
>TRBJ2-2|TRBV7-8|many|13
ASSSSDRVTGELF
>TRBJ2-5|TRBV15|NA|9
ATSTRETQY
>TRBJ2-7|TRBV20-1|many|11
SAAGTTTYEQY
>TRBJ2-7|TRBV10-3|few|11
ASRRQGPAEQY
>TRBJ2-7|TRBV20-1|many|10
SAGDRGYEQY
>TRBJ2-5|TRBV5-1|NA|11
ASTLGTPETQY
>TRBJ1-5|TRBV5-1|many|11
ASTLGLEQPQH
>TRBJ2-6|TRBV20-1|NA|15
SARGQAFNSGANVLT
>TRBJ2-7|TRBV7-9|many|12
ASNSGTGLNEQY
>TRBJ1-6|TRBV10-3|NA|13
AISESTGLNQPLH
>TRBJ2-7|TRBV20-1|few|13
SARPSNGGRYEQY
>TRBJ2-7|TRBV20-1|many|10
SALGALYEQY
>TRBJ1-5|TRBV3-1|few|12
ASSHGVDNQPQH
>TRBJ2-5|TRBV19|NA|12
ASSRQTVQETQY
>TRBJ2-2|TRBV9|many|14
ASSPAGGPLTGELF
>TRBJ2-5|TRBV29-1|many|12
SVLQGAGGETQY
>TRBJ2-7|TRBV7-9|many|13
ASSLQGQSSDEQY
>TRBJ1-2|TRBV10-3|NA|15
ASSFSLDRGVRYGYT
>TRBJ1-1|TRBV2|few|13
ASSLFGGPHTEAF
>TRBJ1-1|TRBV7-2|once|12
ASSVENRDTEAF
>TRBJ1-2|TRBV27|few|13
ASSPSLGKLRGYT
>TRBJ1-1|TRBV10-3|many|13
AISTTPRQNTEAF
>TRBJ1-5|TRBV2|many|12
ASRGTDSNQPQH
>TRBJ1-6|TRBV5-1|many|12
ASSPDRGRSPLH
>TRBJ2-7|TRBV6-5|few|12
ASTGDRVDYEQY
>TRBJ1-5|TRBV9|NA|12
ASSIDGREWPQH
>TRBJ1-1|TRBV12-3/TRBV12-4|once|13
ASSPQAGRRSEAF
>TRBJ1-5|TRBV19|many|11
ASRDTSNQPQH
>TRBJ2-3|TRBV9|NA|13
ASSVRLAGTDTQY
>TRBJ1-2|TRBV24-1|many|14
ATSDYPRDVNYGYT
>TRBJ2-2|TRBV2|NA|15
ASTERLSGRSTGELF
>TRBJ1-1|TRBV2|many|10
ASSGTGVGAF
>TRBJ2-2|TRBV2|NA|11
ASRLSTTGELF
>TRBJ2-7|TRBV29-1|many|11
SASTGRSYEQY
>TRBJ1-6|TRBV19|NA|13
ASSHGQGALSPLH
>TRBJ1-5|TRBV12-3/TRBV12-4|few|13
ASSEGNSGTQPQH
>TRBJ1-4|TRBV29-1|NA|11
SVEGQDGEKLF
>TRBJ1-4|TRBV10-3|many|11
AISRDGNEKLF
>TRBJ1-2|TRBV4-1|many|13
ASSQPTGSDYGYT
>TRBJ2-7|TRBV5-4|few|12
ASSEDRVSHEQY